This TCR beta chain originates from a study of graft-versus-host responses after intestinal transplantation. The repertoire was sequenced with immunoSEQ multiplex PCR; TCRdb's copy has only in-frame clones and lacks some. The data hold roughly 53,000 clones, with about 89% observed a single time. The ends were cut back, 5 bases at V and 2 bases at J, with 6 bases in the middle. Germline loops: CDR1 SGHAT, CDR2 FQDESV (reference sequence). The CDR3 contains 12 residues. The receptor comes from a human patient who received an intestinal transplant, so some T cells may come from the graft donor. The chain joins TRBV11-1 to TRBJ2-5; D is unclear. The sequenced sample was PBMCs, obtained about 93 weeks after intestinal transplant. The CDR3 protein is CASSQEQETQYF. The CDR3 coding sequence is TGTGCCAGCAGCCAGGAACAAGAGACCCAGTACTTC.